Listed below are T cell receptor beta chains from one sample, sequenced in a study of HIV-infected patients and healthy controls. TCRdb fed the 5' RACE reads into MiXCR, producing one record per CDR3 protein. The table includes about 64,000 distinct CDR3 sequences, 15% to 20% detected once. The sequenced material came from CD4+ T cells from blood. The receptors shown here come from a human donor in good health. The CDR3 runs from the conserved cysteine through the conserved F or W. Each record gives: clone size, J gene, D gene, V gene, CDR3 protein, CDR3 DNA. The D gene is left open where the match is weak. Clone size is stated in some rows and not others, as once, few, many or a class when expanded.

>few|TRBJ2-4|-|TRBV23-1
CASRLGQLGTAKNIQYF
TGCGCCAGCAGACTCGGACAGCTTGGCACCGCCAAAAACATTCAGTACTTC
>few|TRBJ2-7|TRBD1|TRBV4-2
CASSQARTGGHYEQYF
TGTGCCAGCAGCCAAGCCCGGACAGGGGGGCATTACGAGCAGTACTTC
>many|TRBJ1-1|-|TRBV29-1
CSVAAGNTEAFF
TGCAGCGTTGCCGCAGGGAACACTGAAGCTTTCTTT
>-|TRBJ1-6|TRBD1|TRBV25-1
CASSQGTGGNSPLHF
TGTGCCAGCAGTCAGGGGACAGGGGGGAATTCACCCCTCCACTTT
>many|TRBJ1-1|-|TRBV4-3
CASSQEFRKNTEAFF
TGCGCCAGCAGCCAAGAATTCCGGAAGAACACTGAAGCTTTCTTT
>many|TRBJ1-5|TRBD1|TRBV12-3/TRBV12-4
CASSRQGFNQPQHF
TGTGCCAGCAGTCGACAGGGTTTCAATCAGCCCCAGCATTTT
>-|TRBJ1-1|-|TRBV28
CASSLGGQRNTEAFF
TGTGCCAGCAGTTTAGGTGGACAACGGAACACTGAAGCTTTCTTT
>-|TRBJ1-1|-|TRBV19
CASSPPRARGNTEAFF
TGTGCCAGTAGCCCACCTCGCGCCAGGGGAAACACTGAAGCTTTCTTT
>-|TRBJ2-3|TRBD2|TRBV29-1
CSVGRPLAGNTDTQYF
TGCAGCGTTGGCAGGCCTTTAGCGGGCAACACAGATACGCAGTATTTT
>many|TRBJ2-1|TRBD2|TRBV6-2/TRBV6-3
CASSYRSERAGVSNEQFF
TGTGCCAGCAGTTACCGGTCCGAGCGAGCGGGAGTTAGCAATGAGCAGTTCTTC
>many|TRBJ2-3|TRBD2|TRBV6-6
CASWASGGTDTQYF
TGTGCCAGCTGGGCTAGCGGGGGCACAGATACGCAGTATTTT
>-|TRBJ1-1|-|TRBV20-1
CSAWDTEAFF
TGCAGTGCCTGGGACACTGAAGCTTTCTTT
>many|TRBJ1-1|-|TRBV6-6
CASSYTEGEAFF
TGTGCCAGCAGTTACACGGAGGGAGAAGCTTTCTTT
>-|TRBJ2-3|TRBD2|TRBV7-3
CASSSLAGSTDTQYF
TGTGCCAGCAGCTCACTAGCGGGGTCCACAGATACGCAGTATTTT
>medium-sized|TRBJ2-5|-|TRBV12-3/TRBV12-4
CASSLTETQYF
TGCGCCAGCAGCTTGACAGAGACCCAGTACTTC
>many|TRBJ2-7|TRBD2|TRBV20-1
CSAHPAGGDRYEQYF
TGCAGTGCTCACCCGGCCGGGGGGGACCGCTACGAGCAGTACTTC
>-|TRBJ2-1|-|TRBV19
CASSTQWGANEQFF
TGTGCCAGTAGTACGCAATGGGGGGCGAATGAGCAGTTCTTC
>-|TRBJ2-1|TRBD2|TRBV6-5
CASSYGGGSYNEQFF
TGTGCCAGCAGTTACGGGGGGGGCTCCTACAATGAGCAGTTCTTC
>-|TRBJ2-7|TRBD1|TRBV3-1
CASSQPGQGATYEQYF
TGTGCCAGCAGCCAGCCCGGACAGGGGGCAACCTACGAGCAGTACTTC
>-|TRBJ1-1|TRBD1|TRBV5-4
CASRGTVNTEAFF
TGTGCCAGCAGGGGGACAGTGAACACTGAAGCTTTCTTT
>once|TRBJ1-1|-|TRBV12-3/TRBV12-4
CASSSGGSPTEAFF
TGTGCCAGCAGTTCCGGCGGAAGCCCCACTGAAGCTTTCTTT
>-|TRBJ2-1|TRBD2|TRBV7-2
CASSPRGTSGVYNEQFF
TGTGCCAGCAGCCCGAGGGGGACTAGCGGGGTCTACAATGAGCAGTTCTTC
>many|TRBJ2-1|-|TRBV5-4
CAGRKELAGEQFF
TGTGCCGGACGAAAAGAACTAGCCGGTGAGCAGTTCTTC
>-|TRBJ1-5|-|TRBV12-3/TRBV12-4
CASSSGNQPQHF
TGTGCCAGCAGTTCAGGGAATCAGCCCCAGCATTTT
>few|TRBJ2-5|-|TRBV7-9
CASSYGTDRKTQYF
TGTGCCAGCAGCTATGGGACCGACCGAAAGACCCAGTACTTC
>many|TRBJ1-3|-|TRBV6-6
CASSYAGRASGNTIYF
TGTGCCAGCAGTTACGCGGGCAGGGCCTCTGGAAACACCATATATTTT
>few|TRBJ2-7|TRBD1|TRBV24-1
CATSTGGEQYF
TGTGCCACCAGTACAGGGGGCGAGCAGTACTTC
>-|TRBJ2-3|-|TRBV4-2
CASSQEGVSTDTQYF
TGTGCCAGCAGCCAAGAAGGGGTCAGCACAGATACGCAGTATTTT
>few|TRBJ1-5|-|TRBV27
CASRRNSNSNQPQHF
TGTGCCAGCAGACGCAACAGCAATAGCAATCAGCCCCAGCATTTT
>-|TRBJ2-1|-|TRBV12-3/TRBV12-4
CASSLYNEQFF
TGTGCCAGCAGTCTTTACAATGAGCAGTTCTTC
>-|TRBJ2-7|TRBD1|TRBV6-5
CASSYSGRGLDEQYF
TGTGCCAGCAGTTACAGTGGCAGGGGGCTCGACGAGCAGTACTTC
>many|TRBJ2-3|TRBD1|TRBV24-1
CATSRQGTDTQYF
TGTGCCACCAGTCGACAGGGTACAGATACGCAGTATTTT
>-|TRBJ2-5|TRBD2|TRBV20-1
CSAWGGGGAFEETQYF
TGCAGTGCTTGGGGAGGCGGGGGGGCATTTGAAGAGACCCAGTACTTC
>-|TRBJ2-1|TRBD1|TRBV5-4
CASSQGGQGSYNEQFF
TGTGCCAGCAGCCAAGGGGGACAGGGCTCCTACAATGAGCAGTTCTTC
>-|TRBJ1-3|-|TRBV19
CASSIESGNTIYF
TGTGCCAGTAGTATAGAATCTGGAAACACCATATATTTT
>many|TRBJ2-3|-|TRBV18
CASSLGETDTQYF
TGTGCCAGCTCACTAGGAGAGACAGATACGCAGTATTTT
>many|TRBJ2-6|-|TRBV19
CASSRDGSGANVLTF
TGTGCCAGTAGTCGGGACGGCTCTGGGGCCAACGTCCTGACTTTC
>few|TRBJ2-3|-|TRBV7-2
CASSFRADTQYF
TGTGCCAGCAGCTTTCGGGCAGATACGCAGTATTTT
>-|TRBJ1-1|-|TRBV20-1
CSVLGATEAFF
TGCAGTGTTTTGGGGGCCACTGAAGCTTTCTTT
>-|TRBJ1-1|TRBD1|TRBV7-9
CASSPRGQGTEAFF
TGTGCCAGCAGCCCGCGTGGACAGGGGACTGAAGCTTTCTTT
>few|TRBJ2-7|-|TRBV2
CASREQSHEQYF
TGTGCCAGCAGAGAACAGAGTCACGAGCAGTACTTC
>few|TRBJ2-2|TRBD2|TRBV29-1
CSVRRTSGFTGELFF
TGCAGCGTCCGACGGACTAGCGGGTTCACCGGGGAGCTGTTTTTT
>many|TRBJ2-3|-|TRBV7-9
CASSPLNTQYF
TGTGCCAGCAGCCCACTGAATACGCAGTATTTT
>few|TRBJ2-3|-|TRBV7-2
CASSVATGDTQYF
TGTGCCAGCAGCGTTGCGACGGGAGATACGCAGTATTTT
>-|TRBJ2-1|TRBD2|TRBV2
CASSALAEAYNEQFF
TGTGCCAGCAGTGCACTAGCGGAGGCGTACAATGAGCAGTTCTTC
>few|TRBJ1-1|-|TRBV4-2
CASSQAGHQGTEAFF
TGTGCCAGCAGCCAAGCGGGACACCAGGGAACTGAAGCTTTCTTT
>many|TRBJ1-3|-|TRBV2
CASSATQGHTIYF
TGTGCCAGCAGTGCTACCCAGGGACACACCATATATTTT
>many|TRBJ2-5|-|TRBV11-2
CASSLTRRLTQETQYF
TGTGCCAGCAGCCTAACTCGCAGACTGACCCAAGAGACCCAGTACTTC
>few|TRBJ2-3|-|TRBV27
CASSTYRVAYTDTQYF
TGTGCCAGCAGTACATACAGGGTCGCCTACACAGATACGCAGTATTTT
>-|TRBJ2-3|TRBD1|TRBV5-1
CASSLATGGTDTQYF
TGCGCCAGCAGCTTGGCGACAGGGGGCACAGATACGCAGTATTTT